Presented here are 19 T cell receptor beta chains from one specimen sequenced in a study of spatial heterogeneity in lung cancer. TCRdb itself ran the 5' RACE reads through MiXCR, one entry per CDR3 protein. The repertoire holds about 120,000 distinct CDR3 sequences, with about a tenth as singletons. Time point noted: blood at routine non-recurrence follow-up after resection. Source: PBMCs, taken at follow-up. The receptors originated from a female donor with early-stage non-small cell lung cancer.

There are a few counts of this clonotype. J is TRBJ1-5 and V is TRBV5-6; D gene ambiguous. Trimming removed 1 base at V and 2 bases at J, with 7 bases between. CDR3 length: 14 residues. From germline, CDR1 is SGHDT and CDR2 YYEEEE. CDR3: CASSLFTGNQPQHF. The DNA of the CDR3 is TGTGCCAGCAGCTTGTTCACCGGCAATCAGCCCCAGCATTTT.

V is TRBV16 and J is TRBJ2-1; D is unclear. This CDR3 is built from 15 residues. Trimming stripped 2 bases from V and 0 bases from J, with 8 bases between. Germline values: CDR1 KGHSY, CDR2 FQNENV. The DNA for the CDR3 is TGTGCCAGCAGCCAAAACGTGGGCTCCTACAATGAGCAGTTCTTC. Its translation: CASSQNVGSYNEQFF.

This CDR3 is CASSLGGQPQHF. CDR3 DNA sequence: TGTGCCAGCAGCCTAGGGGGCCAGCCCCAGCATTTT. The chain uses TRBV7-2 and TRBJ1-5, with 7 bases fitting TRBD1. This CDR3 spans 12 amino acids. V was pared by 5 bases and J by 7 bases, with 2 bases of the junction left unmatched. The V gene's germline CDR1 is SGHTA and CDR2 FQGNSA.

There are a few counts of this clonotype. The CDR3 DNA sequence: TGTGCCAGCAGCGTAGACCCACGCCGGGACAGACAGGGTAGCTCTGGAAACACCATATATTTT. Its translation: CASSVDPRRDRQGSSGNTIYF. The rearrangement links TRBV9 to TRBJ1-3; 7 bases are a match to TRBD1. Germline trimming cut 0 bases from V and 0 bases from J; bases unmatched to any gene: 18. This CDR3 contains 21 residues. The germline gives CDR1 SGDLS, CDR2 YYNGEE.

This clonotype was seen ten or more times. This sequence joins TRBV11-3 and TRBJ2-1; 7 bases match TRBD2. The CDR3 runs 16 residues. The trim removed 1 base at V and 4 bases at J, leaving 7 bases unmatched. Germline V gives CDR1 SGHNT, CDR2 YENEEA. For the CDR3, the DNA is TGTGCCAGCAGCTTAGCCGGACTAGGCATATACAATGAGCAGTTCTTC. Translation gives CASSLAGLGIYNEQFF.

This clonotype was seen more than once but under ten times. The chain couples TRBV4-2 to TRBJ2-7; no reliable D call. Germline V gives CDR1 LGHNA, CDR2 YNFKEQ. Trimming pared 0 bases from V and 6 bases from J, leaving 12 bases between. The length of the CDR3 is 14 residues. CDR3 in amino acids: CASSQEDLHGEQYV. CDR3 in DNA: TGTGCCAGCAGCCAAGAGGATCTGCACGGCGAGCAGTACGTC.

This clonotype has only a few counts. The V and J genes are TRBV19 and TRBJ1-1, with TRBD1 matching over 7 bases. Germline V gene lookup returns CDR1 LNHDA and CDR2 SQIVND (reference sequence). The CDR3 is 16 amino acids. J was trimmed by 1 base and V by 6 bases; bases with no gene match: 11. CDR3 sequence reads: CASRGRDRAWNTEAFF. DNA for the CDR3: TGTGCCAGTAGGGGCCGTGACAGGGCTTGGAACACTGAAGCTTTCTTT. Full variable domain (remainder filled in from reference TRBV19 and TRBJ1-1): DGGITQSPKYLFRKEGQNVTLSCEQNLNHDAMYWYRQDPGQGLRLIYYSQIVNDFQKGDIAEGYSVSREKKESFPLTVTSAQKNPTAFYLCASRGRDRAWNTEAFFGQGTRLTVV.

In this sample, this clonotype turned up a few times. The chain employs TRBV7-9 and TRBJ1-5, with 8 bases matching TRBD1. The CDR3 runs to 14 residues. The germline V gene encodes CDR1 SEHNR and CDR2 FQNEAQ (reference sequence). V shed 5 bases, J shed 6 bases, and the junction held 6 bases outside the gene matches. The CDR3 DNA follows: TGTGCCAGCAGCCAAGGGACAGGCTCTCAGCCCCAGCATTTT. Translated: CASSQGTGSQPQHF.

This clonotype has more than one count but fewer than ten. The genes are TRBV11-3 and TRBJ2-4; 14 bases agree with TRBD2. This CDR3 spans 18 amino acids. With V trimmed by 2 bases and J by 8 bases, 11 bases remained unmatched. Germline values: CDR1 SGHNT, CDR2 YENEEA. The DNA of the CDR3 is TGTGCCAGCAGCTTAACCGCGGGACTAGCGGGAGCGGGGGACATTCAGTACTTC. It is translated as CASSLTAGLAGAGDIQYF.

This clonotype has ten or more counts. The rearrangement uses TRBV10-3 and TRBJ2-3; unclear D gene. CDR1 and CDR2 from the germline V gene are ENHRY and SYGVKD. V shed 2 bases and J shed 3 bases, with 3 bases lying between them. The CDR3 runs 12 residues. CDR3 protein: CAISERTDTQYF. The DNA of the CDR3 is TGTGCCATCAGTGAGAGGACAGATACGCAGTATTTT.

In this sample, this clonotype turned up a few times. The chain recombines TRBV6-2 or TRBV6-3 with TRBJ2-7; 11 bases align to TRBD2. Trimming took 2 bases from V and 0 from J; bases not matched to a gene: 6. CDR1 is MNHEY and CDR2 is SVGEGT in the germline V gene. This CDR3 has 17 amino acids. In nucleotides, the CDR3 is TGTGCCAGCAGTTACCCGCCCCTAGCGGGAGGCTCCTACGAGCAGTACGTC. The encoded protein is CASSYPPLAGGSYEQYV.

The J gene is TRBJ1-1, the V gene TRBV5-1, with TRBD1 identical over 8 bases. CDR1 is SGHRS and CDR2 is YFSETQ in the germline V gene. The trim removed 3 bases at V and 5 bases at J, leaving 3 bases unmatched. CDR3 length: 13 residues. The CDR3: CASSSTGVTEAFF. In DNA form, the CDR3 reads TGCGCCAGCAGCTCGACAGGGGTGACTGAAGCTTTCTTT.

The V and J genes are TRBV29-1 and TRBJ2-1; 10 nucleotides line up with TRBD2. CDR3 length: 14 amino acids. Germline assignment: CDR1 SQVTM and CDR2 ANQGSEA. Unmatched junction bases numbered 7, after V lost 5 bases and J lost 6 bases. DNA of the CDR3: TGCAGCGTTACAGCGGGAGGGCGAGGCAATGAGCAGTTCTTC. Encoded protein: CSVTAGGRGNEQFF.

The genes are TRBV30 and TRBJ2-2; 7 nucleotides align to TRBD2. The germline V gene encodes CDR1 GTSNPN and CDR2 SVGIG (reference sequence). The J segment lost 1 base and the V segment lost 0 bases, leaving 2 bases of the junction unmatched. This CDR3 spans 15 amino acids. The CDR3 nucleotides are TGTGCCTGGAGTGTAGGCGGGGGGAACACCGGGGAGCTGTTTTTT. Amino acids: CAWSVGGGNTGELFF. Complete variable domain (other parts from reference TRBV30 and TRBJ2-2): SQTIHQWPATLVQPVGSPLSLECTVEGTSNPNLYWYRQAAGRGLQLLFYSVGIGQISSEVPQNLSASRPQDRQFILSSKKLLLSDSGFYLCAWSVGGGNTGELFFGEGSRLTVL.

This clonotype was recorded a few times. The CDR3 DNA sequence: TGTGCCAGCAGTTTTCGCACAGGGACAGGCTATGGCTACACCTTC. Translation gives CASSFRTGTGYGYTF. The chain links TRBV27 to TRBJ1-2, with 8 bases matching TRBD1. The CDR3 has 15 residues. Germline CDR1 MNHEY, CDR2 SMNVEV (reference sequence). V lost 3 bases to trimming and J lost 4 bases; unmatched junction nucleotides: 7.

This CDR3 reads CASTPCGARIGSSYEQYV. DNA of the CDR3: TGTGCCAGCACCCCGTGTGGGGCCCGCATCGGGAGCTCCTACGAGCAGTACGTC. The rearrangement uses TRBV12-3 or TRBV12-4 and TRBJ2-7; D possibly corresponds to TRBD2 (6 bases). Trimming left V 7 bases short and J 0 bases short, with 25 bases between. CDR3 length: 18 residues.

The CDR3 is CASSPRYRAYQPQHF. The CDR3 DNA reads as TGTGCCAGCAGTCCAAGATACAGGGCTTATCAGCCCCAGCATTTT. This sequence joins TRBV28 and TRBJ1-5, with D possibly matching TRBD1 (6 bases). Germline V gene lookup returns CDR1 MDHEN and CDR2 SYDVKM. Trimming stripped 5 bases from V and 5 bases from J, with 16 bases between. This CDR3 spans 15 amino acids.

This clonotype was seen repeatedly, ten times or more. The chain is built from TRBV6-5 and TRBJ2-1, with TRBD1 matching 7 bases. Per the germline V gene, CDR1 is MNHEY and CDR2 is SVGAGI. Trimming cost V 8 bases and J 4 bases; bases outside gene matches: 11. The CDR3 runs to 15 residues. The CDR3 sequence: CASGSGQATYNEQFF. The CDR3 nucleotides are TGTGCCAGCGGGTCTGGACAGGCGACTTACAATGAGCAGTTCTTC.

The V call is TRBV6-2 or TRBV6-3, the J call TRBJ2-5, with D possibly TRBD1 on 6 matching bases. The CDR3 length is 13 residues. Trimming cost V 6 bases and J 4 bases, with 12 bases left between them. Germline assignment: CDR1 MNHEY and CDR2 SVGEGT. CDR3 bases: TGTGCCAGCAGACAGGGTGTAGGAGAGACCCAGTACTTC. This translates into CASRQGVGETQYF.